This T cell receptor (beta chain) was captured by sequencing in a study of blood T cell repertoires in COVID-19 (TCRdb year 2020). For the study in its entirety: Samples from collaborators originated in the United States, Italy and Spain and spanned both the acute and convalescent phases of COVID-19. Where HLA class I and class II types were available, the types were taken from metadata supplied by the sample provider, not from assay-based typing. The dataset comprised deeply sampled blood TCRbeta repertoires from subjects exposed to, actively infected with, or recovered from COVID-19. Nearly every sample came with metadata listing a de-identified subject ID, COVID-19 status, age in years and sex. The repertoires were released in a freely available public database meant as a resource for research on the immune response to SARS-CoV-2. The prospective study material was composed of cDNA or gDNA derived from T cells, B-cell-depleted T cells, or PBMCs. The samples were drawn from the first 160 participants of the ongoing ImmuneRACE study and from 950 to 1,500 subjects provided by 6 global collaborators.

V drops 6 bases and J drops 8 bases, leaving 10 bases in between. CDR1 and CDR2 (DFQATT, SNEGSKA) derive from the germline V gene (reference sequence). Its CDR3 holds 11 amino acids, cysteine through phenylalanine. Left in the record is the CDR3 DNA by itself, 33 bases read in frame from the first base. Of note for this clone: Its specific antigen is unknown. Base qualities are not provided; no much larger clone lies one nucleotide away.

Collaborating institutions collected whole blood in K2EDTA tubes following their own protocols. For TCRbeta analysis, collaborators shipped samples in one of three forms: frozen whole blood, isolated PBMCs, or DNA extracted from either of those sample types. TCRbeta CDR3 regions were amplified from genomic DNA by means of the immunoSEQ Assay, a bias-controlled multiplex PCR. The published analysis was carried out like this. Within the assay, amplification of reference gene primers was used to estimate how many nucleated cells each sample contained. Sequence reads were collapsed and filtered to measure the absolute abundance of every unique TCRbeta CDR3 rearrangement. For each sample, productive Simpson clonality was calculated as the square root of Simpson's diversity index over productive rearrangements. In its TCRdb copy, this immuneACCESS table keeps in-frame sequences only and misses some clones. Where compared with another copy, unresolved V genes explain less than half of these, and the others have no known cause. The V and J calls and the clone size are those of that table, but D and trimming were determined from the DNA. For this sample the table gives some 120,000 clones, of which approximately 90% were detected only once. The ten top clones hold 1.5% of the sample.

Here is what the overall study found, with its caveats: Clinical and demographic metadata were provided uncurated, with the amount varying by source and participant.

Sequenced material: peripheral blood. The TCR was taken from a human donor in a cohort sampled during active COVID-19. The sequence joins TRBV20-1 to TRBJ1-4; the D segment could be TRBD1, given 6 matching bases. The sequenced DNA: TGCAGTGCCCGAGACAGGGAAAAACTGTTTTTT. It specifies CSARDREKLFF.